Many counts were recorded for the clone carrying this T cell receptor beta chain. The target antigen is unknown. This specimen comes from a study of T-cell reconstitution after alpha-beta-depleted transplantation in children. Study observations and caveats: After one year, T-cell counts and TCRbeta diversity mostly came from new T cells. By about two months after transplant, alpha-beta T cells reportedly arose from several hundred graft clones that had expanded. Surviving thymic progenitors and recipient T cells were the source of high TCRbeta diversity at day 60 in some patients.

V was clipped by 6 bases and J by 1 base, with 12 bases between them. This CDR3 contains 14 residues. As it was prepared, the TCRbeta library received unique molecular identifiers. TCRdb reprocessed the PCR reads with MiXCR, giving one entry per CDR3 protein. The sample has 200,000 to 250,000 distinct CDR3 sequences, roughly 10% seen once; the top ten hold approximately 30%. The source material was PBMCs, sampled before TCRalphabeta/CD19-depleted stem cell transplant. The source of this sequence is a child less than two years old with acute myeloid leukemia, due to receive a stem cell transplant. This sequence joins TRBV12-3 or TRBV12-4 and TRBJ2-5; no clear D. Written as DNA, the CDR3 is TGTGCCAGCAGCAGTAGTTCAGGCCAAGAGACCCAGTACTTC. Protein product: CASSSSSGQETQYF.